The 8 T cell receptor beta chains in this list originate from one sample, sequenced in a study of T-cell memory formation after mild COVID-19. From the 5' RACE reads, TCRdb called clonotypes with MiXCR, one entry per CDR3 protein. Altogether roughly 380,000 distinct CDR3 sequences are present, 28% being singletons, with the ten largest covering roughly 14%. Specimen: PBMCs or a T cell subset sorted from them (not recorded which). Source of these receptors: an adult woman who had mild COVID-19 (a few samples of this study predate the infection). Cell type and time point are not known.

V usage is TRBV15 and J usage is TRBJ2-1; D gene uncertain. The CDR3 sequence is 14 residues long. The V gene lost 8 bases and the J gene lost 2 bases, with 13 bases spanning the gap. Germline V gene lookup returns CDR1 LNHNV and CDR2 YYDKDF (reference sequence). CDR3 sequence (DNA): TGTGCCACCCGAAGAGATCGCCCCTACAATGAGCAGTTCTTC. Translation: CATRRDRPYNEQFF.

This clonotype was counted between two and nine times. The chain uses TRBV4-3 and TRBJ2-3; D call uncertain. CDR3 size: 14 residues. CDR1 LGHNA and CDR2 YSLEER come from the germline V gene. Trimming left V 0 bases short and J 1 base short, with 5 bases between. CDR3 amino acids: CASSQDFGTDTQYF. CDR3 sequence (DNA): TGCGCCAGCAGCCAAGATTTCGGCACAGATACGCAGTATTTT.

The CDR3: CASSFQDTAYNEQFF. CDR3 nucleotide sequence: TGTGCCAGCAGCTTCCAGGACACGGCCTACAATGAGCAGTTCTTC. J is TRBJ2-1 and V is TRBV7-6; the D gene is possibly TRBD1 (5 bases). This CDR3 is built from 15 residues. Per germline, CDR1 SGHVS and CDR2 FNYEAQ. The V end was cut by 3 bases, the J end by 2 bases, with 11 bases between.

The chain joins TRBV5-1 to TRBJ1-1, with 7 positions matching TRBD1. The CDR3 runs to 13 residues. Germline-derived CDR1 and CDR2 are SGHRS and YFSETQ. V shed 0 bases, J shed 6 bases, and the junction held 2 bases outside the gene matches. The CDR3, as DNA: TGCGCCAGCAGCTTGGAGGGGGCGGCTGAAGCTTTCTTT. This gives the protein CASSLEGAAEAFF.

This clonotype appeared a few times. CDR3 protein: CATSERTKETQYF. DNA of the CDR3: TGTGCCACCAGTGAGCGTACTAAAGAGACCCAGTACTTC. V gene TRBV24-1 combines with J gene TRBJ2-5; D not certain. Germline V gene lookup returns CDR1 KGHDR and CDR2 SFDVKD. The CDR3 has 13 residues. V was clipped by 4 bases and J by 3 bases, with 8 bases between them.

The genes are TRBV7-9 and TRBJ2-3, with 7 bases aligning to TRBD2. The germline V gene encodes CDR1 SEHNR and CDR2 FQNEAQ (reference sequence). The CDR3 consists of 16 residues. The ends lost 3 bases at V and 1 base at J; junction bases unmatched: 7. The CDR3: CASSFRAGRGTDTQYF. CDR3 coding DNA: TGTGCCAGCAGCTTTCGGGCGGGGAGGGGCACAGATACGCAGTATTTT.

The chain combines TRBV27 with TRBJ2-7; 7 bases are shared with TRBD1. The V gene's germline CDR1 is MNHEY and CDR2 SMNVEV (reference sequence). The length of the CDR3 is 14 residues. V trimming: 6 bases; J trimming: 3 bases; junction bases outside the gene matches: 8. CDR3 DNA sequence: TGTGCCAGCAGGGACAGGTGGGTCGGCTACGAGCAGTACTTC. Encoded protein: CASRDRWVGYEQYF.

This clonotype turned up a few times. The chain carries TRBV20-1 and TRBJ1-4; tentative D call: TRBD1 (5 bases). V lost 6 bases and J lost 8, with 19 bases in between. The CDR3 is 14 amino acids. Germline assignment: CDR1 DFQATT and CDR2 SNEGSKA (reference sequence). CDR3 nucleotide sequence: TGCAGTGCCGGAAGGGGACTGAGAGGGGAAAAACTGTTTTTT. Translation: CSAGRGLRGEKLFF.